Below, one T cell receptor (beta chain) is given with its context. Antigen: not known. Those with hyperthyroidism were 18 to 65 years old, newly diagnosed, and ill for under 2 months. This record belongs to a study of T cells in Graves' hyperthyroidism and ophthalmopathy. Study at large: Peripheral blood was obtained at initial diagnosis, preceding any treatment. Study-wide points: Ophthalmopathy could be told apart from stable hyperthyroidism with a 13 V-J model. Most expanded thyroid clonotypes above 0.001 also appeared in blood.

V was trimmed by 4 bases and J by 0 bases, leaving 15 bases between them. CDR1 SGHAT and CDR2 FQNNGV come from the germline V gene. The CDR3 contains 17 residues. Amplification targeted TCR beta CDR3 regions from RNA transcripts. First-round RT-PCR targeting the TCR CDR3 was performed with the HTBI primer set. One entry per CDR3 protein results from TCRdb running MiXCR on the multiplex PCR reads. The sample holds 650,000 to 700,000 distinct CDR3 sequences, 15% to 20% seen once. The rearrangement links TRBV11-2 to TRBJ2-2, with D possibly TRBD2 on 6 matching bases. The sequence was collected from a man in his fifties with Graves' hyperthyroidism. What was sequenced was blood. CDR3 bases: TGTGCCAGCAGCTACATGGCGGGACCCACGAACACCGGGGAGCTGTTTTTT. It encodes CASSYMAGPTNTGELFF. The whole variable domain, filled in from reference TRBV11-2 and TRBJ2-2, reads EAGVAQSPRYKIIEKRQSVAFWCNPISGHATLYWYQQILGQGPKLLIQFQNNGVVDDSQLPKDRFSAERLKGVDSTLKIQPAKLEDSAVYLCASSYMAGPTNTGELFFGEGSRLTVL.